The sample holds one count of the clone carrying this T cell receptor (beta chain). Data came from immunoSEQ multiplex PCR; TCRdb stores just in-frame clones and leaves some out. In the table there are more than 55,000 clones, around 92% of which are singletons. This CDR3 is built from 16 residues. CDR1 is MGHRA and CDR2 is YSYEKL in the germline V gene. V gave up 3 bases and J gave up 6 bases; unmatched junction bases: 11. The source of the sample is a study of blood T cell repertoires in COVID-19. The chain joins TRBV4-1 to TRBJ2-1, with 7 bases lining up with TRBD2. This TCR came from a man aged 50 or older with active COVID-19. The sequencing input was peripheral blood. The CDR3 nucleotides read TGCGCCAGCAGCCATGGCGGGAGTCTAGCGACCAATGAGCAGTTCTTC. Protein: CASSHGGSLATNEQFF.